This T cell receptor beta chain was recorded in a study of pediatric ulcerative colitis. The repertoire was sequenced with immunoSEQ multiplex PCR; TCRdb's copy has only in-frame clones and lacks some. Altogether about 16,000 clones are present, less than 85% being singletons, with the ten largest covering roughly 6.6%. This CDR3 is built from 16 residues. Germline values: CDR1 SGHNT, CDR2 YYREEE (reference sequence). V dropped 6 bases and J dropped 0 bases, with 15 bases sitting between them. This clone was found a few times. One to two pinch biopsies were taken from the rectum during colonoscopy. The sequenced sample was gut tissue. The genes are TRBV5-4 and TRBJ1-4; D may be TRBD1 (5 bases). The source is a boy aged 10-17 years with moderate ulcerative colitis. CDR3 nucleotide sequence: TGTGCCAGCACCCCTACCCCGACAGCAACTAATGAAAAACTGTTTTTT. Protein sequence: CASTPTPTATNEKLFF.